This T cell receptor beta chain emerged from a study of blood T cells in healthy people across ages. Sample-barcoded 5' priming and a J-beta primer mix drove a second PCR of 7 to 11 cycles. From the 5' RACE reads, TCRdb called clonotypes with MiXCR, one entry per CDR3 protein. The sample lists about 730,000 distinct CDR3 sequences, roughly 44% occurring once. A few counts support this clonotype. The antigen remains unidentified. Study-wide points: Older age went with lower TCR beta diversity per million T cells, in a roughly linear way. Expanded clonotype changes were possibly confounded by unknown donor CMV status. The study found more naive CD4+ cells and higher diversity in long-lived than aged donors.

Total RNA extraction produced at least 6 micrograms (per sample) for the study. J was trimmed by 2 bases and V by 6 bases; bases with no gene match: 2. Germline CDR1 is MNHNS and CDR2 is SASEGT. The CDR3 length is 13 residues. The rearrangement joins TRBV6-1 to TRBJ2-7, with TRBD1 identical over 9 bases. The sequenced sample consisted of blood. This clonotype originated in a woman in her fifties or sixties in good health. The chain's CDR3 is CASRDRGPYEQYF. The DNA of the CDR3 is TGTGCCAGCAGGGACAGGGGCCCCTACGAGCAGTACTTC.